One and the same sample provided the 27 T cell receptor beta chains below, sequenced in a study of cytomegalovirus exposure and HLA in healthy donors. PCR amplification relied on 60 Vbeta primers (plus 13 Jbeta primers). TCRdb's copy holds only in-frame clones and misses some; the assay was immunoSEQ multiplex PCR. In the table there are around 90,000 clones, under 85% of which are singletons. Source material: PBMCs. The receptors stem from a man in his thirties or forties in good health and CMV-seronegative.

This clone appeared a single time. V gene TRBV28 combines with J gene TRBJ2-1, with 9 nucleotides matching TRBD1. This CDR3 is built from 15 residues. The germline gives CDR1 MDHEN, CDR2 SYDVKM. V dropped 5 bases and J dropped 4; count of bases not matched to a gene: 6. This CDR3 reads CASSVGQGTYNEQFF. For the CDR3, the DNA is TGTGCCAGCAGTGTGGGACAGGGTACGTACAATGAGCAGTTCTTC.

The J gene is TRBJ2-7, the V gene TRBV7-2, with a weak D call TRBD1 (5 bases). Germline V gives CDR1 SGHTA, CDR2 FQGNSA. The CDR3 has 14 residues. The V end was cut by 5 bases, the J end by 6 bases, with 17 bases between. The CDR3 sequence: CASSPFEWTPEQYF. The CDR3 nucleotides read TGTGCCAGCAGCCCCTTCGAATGGACACCCGAGCAGTACTTC.

This clone is a singleton in its sample. J is TRBJ2-2 and V is TRBV7-2, with D perhaps matching TRBD1 (6 bases). The CDR3 totals 14 residues. Germline V gene lookup returns CDR1 SGHTA and CDR2 FQGNSA. CDR3 protein: CATRWGPNTGELFF. In DNA, the CDR3 is TGTGCGACCAGGTGGGGGCCTAACACCGGGGAGCTGTTTTTT.

This clone was recorded once. CDR3 bases: TGTGCCAGCAGTGAGCGGCCGGGTGAGGTTGGCAACTATGGCTACACCTTC. Encoded protein: CASSERPGEVGNYGYTF. V usage is TRBV6-4 and J usage is TRBJ1-2; D remains ambiguous. The CDR3 loop spans 17 amino acids. Per the germline V gene, CDR1 is MRHNA and CDR2 is SNTAGT. Trimming took off 3 bases at V and 2 bases at J, with 19 bases between the two ends.

This clone was seen just once. The V and J genes are TRBV25-1 and TRBJ2-1, with 8 bases lining up with TRBD1. This CDR3 comprises 16 residues. Germline CDR1 MGHDK, CDR2 SYGVNS. V shed 2 bases, J shed 2 bases, and the junction held 5 bases outside the gene matches. In nucleotides, the CDR3 is TGTGCCAGCAGTGAACCGCAGGGGGCCCCCTACAATGAGCAGTTCTTC. As protein: CASSEPQGAPYNEQFF. The variable domain in full, with the rest retrieved from reference TRBV25-1 and TRBJ2-1, is EADIYQTPRYLVIGTGKKITLECSQTMGHDKMYWYQQDPGMELHLIHYSYGVNSTEKGDLSSESTVSRIRTEHFPLTLESARPSHTSQYLCASSEPQGAPYNEQFFGPGTRLTVL.

The J gene is TRBJ1-2, the V gene TRBV6-5, with D perhaps TRBD1 (5 bases). The germline V gene encodes CDR1 MNHEY and CDR2 SVGAGI. This CDR3 has 16 residues. Trimming took 2 bases from V and 1 from J, leaving 14 bases between them. CDR3 sequence reads: CASSYSLAGINYGYTF. In DNA form, the CDR3 reads TGTGCCAGCAGTTACAGTTTGGCAGGGATTAACTATGGCTACACCTTC.

This chain connects TRBV5-1 to TRBJ1-2, with 7 bases aligning to TRBD1. This CDR3 spans 14 amino acids. V lost 4 bases, J lost 3 bases, and 6 bases stayed unmatched. Germline CDR1 is SGHRS and CDR2 is YFSETQ. The CDR3 DNA sequence: TGCGCCAGCAGCCCAAACACAGGGGACTATGGCTACACCTTC. It codes for CASSPNTGDYGYTF.

This rearrangement joins TRBV5-1 to TRBJ2-7; 7 nucleotides agree with TRBD2. Germline-derived CDR1 and CDR2 are SGHRS and YFSETQ. Losses at the gene ends were 0 bases for V and 3 bases for J; bases not matched to a gene: 3. The CDR3 length is 14 residues. The CDR3 nucleotides read TGCGCCAGCAGCTTGGGGGGGGGTCTCTACGAGCAGTACTTC. Encoded protein: CASSLGGGLYEQYF.

The V gene is TRBV5-4, the J gene TRBJ2-6; 7 bases fit TRBD1. The CDR3 totals 18 residues. Germline CDR1 reads SGHNT; CDR2 reads YYREEE (reference sequence). The ends lost 2 bases at V and 0 bases at J; junction bases unmatched: 8. The CDR3 loop reads CASSFPRTGVSGANVLTF. In DNA form, the CDR3 reads TGTGCCAGCAGCTTCCCCCGGACAGGAGTCTCTGGGGCCAACGTCCTGACTTTC.

Here the CDR3 DNA reads TGCGCCAGCAGCGCGGACAATGAGCAGTTCTTC. It codes for CASSADNEQFF. The chain is built from TRBV5-1 and TRBJ2-1, with D hard to call. Trimming cost V 4 bases and J 5 bases, with 4 bases left between them. The germline gives CDR1 SGHRS, CDR2 YFSETQ. The CDR3 spans 11 residues.

The chain joins TRBV7-2 to TRBJ2-7, with TRBD2 matching 7 bases. The CDR3 sequence is 18 residues long. The germline CDR1 and CDR2 sequences are SGHTA and FQGNSA. Unmatched junction bases numbered 14, after V lost 3 bases and J lost 0 bases. In DNA form, the CDR3 reads TGTGCCAGCAGCTTCAAGACCCGACTAGCTGGGAACTCCTACGAGCAGTACTTC. This sequence encodes CASSFKTRLAGNSYEQYF.

This chain links TRBV6-1 with TRBJ1-3; the match to TRBD1 covers 7 bases. Germline V gives CDR1 MNHNS, CDR2 SASEGT. Unmatched junction bases numbered 4, after V lost 1 base and J lost 1 base. The CDR3 length is 16 residues. CDR3 DNA: TGTGCCAGCAGTGAAGATTCAGGGGGGTCTGGAAACACCATATATTTT. It encodes CASSEDSGGSGNTIYF.

In nucleotides, the CDR3 is TGTGCCAGCAACCTAGGGGGATCCAATCAGCCCCAGCATTTT. Its translation: CASNLGGSNQPQHF. The chain has TRBV7-2 and TRBJ1-5, with D tentatively TRBD1 (6 bases). Per germline, CDR1 SGHTA and CDR2 FQGNSA. CDR3 length: 14 residues. Trimming removed 7 bases from V and 3 bases from J, with 13 bases in between.

The chain combines TRBV6-1 with TRBJ2-7; D is perhaps TRBD2 (6 bases). This CDR3 has 14 residues. Germline V lookup: CDR1 MNHNS, CDR2 SASEGT. V gave up 5 bases and J gave up 6 bases, with 17 bases separating them. DNA of the CDR3: TGTGCCAGCAGTCCCCTTGGGGGGATCGTCGAGCAGTACTTC. The encoded protein is CASSPLGGIVEQYF.

This rearrangement joins TRBV6-1 to TRBJ1-2; no firm D call. Germline loops: CDR1 MNHNS, CDR2 SASEGT. The CDR3 consists of 14 residues. V was trimmed by 5 bases and J by 3 bases, leaving 13 bases between them. DNA for the CDR3: TGTGCCAGCAGTCGGTCCTTCGGAGACTATGGCTACACCTTC. It encodes CASSRSFGDYGYTF.

This clone has only a few counts. The genes are TRBV29-1 and TRBJ1-2; a possible D gene is TRBD1 (6 bases). Germline V gene data show CDR1 as SQVTM and CDR2 as ANQGSEA. The CDR3 consists of 12 residues. The ends were cut back, 6 bases at V and 5 bases at J, with 13 bases in the middle. CDR3 nucleotides: TGCAGCGTGTGGTCGGACAGATATGGCTACACCTTC. Translating gives CSVWSDRYGYTF. Full variable domain (missing parts from reference TRBV29-1 and TRBJ1-2): SAVISQKPSRDICQRGTSLTIQCQVDSQVTMMFWYRQQPGQSLTLIATANQGSEATYESGFVIDKFPISRPNLTFSTLTVSNMSPEDSSIYLCSVWSDRYGYTFGSGTRLTVV.

This chain connects TRBV18 to TRBJ2-2; a possible D gene is TRBD1 (6 bases). V was pared by 4 bases and J by 1 base, with 10 bases between. This CDR3 has 15 amino acids. CDR1 KGHSH and CDR2 LQKENI come from the germline V gene. CDR3 region: CASSLVGQNTGELFF. The CDR3 nucleotides read TGTGCCAGCTCACTTGTGGGACAGAACACCGGGGAGCTGTTTTTT. The whole variable domain, filled in from reference TRBV18 and TRBJ2-2, reads NAGVMQNPRHLVRRRGQEARLRCSPMKGHSHVYWYRQLPEEGLKFMVYLQKENIIDESGMPKERFSAEFPKEGPSILRIQQVVRGDSAAYFCASSLVGQNTGELFFGEGSRLTVL.

V and J are TRBV14 and TRBJ2-5, with TRBD1 matching 10 bases. The germline gives CDR1 SGHDN, CDR2 FVKESK. CDR3 length equals 14 residues. The V gene end was trimmed by 5 bases and the J gene end by 5 bases; junction bases not matched to a gene: 5. Here the CDR3 DNA reads TGTGCCAGCAGCACTGACAGGGGGCTCGAGACCCAGTACTTC. Translating it yields CASSTDRGLETQYF.

The V and J genes are TRBV2 and TRBJ2-2; 7 bases line up with TRBD1. Germline lookup yields CDR1 SNHLY and CDR2 FYNNEI. Unmatched junction bases numbered 4, after V lost 5 bases and J lost 7 bases. The CDR3 has 13 amino acids. This CDR3 reads CASSLQGSGELFF. The CDR3 DNA is TGTGCCAGCAGTCTACAGGGGAGCGGGGAGCTGTTTTTT.

This sequence joins TRBV5-1 and TRBJ2-7; TRBD1 might be the D (5 bases). The CDR3 spans 13 residues. Deletions cut 4 bases from V and 1 base from J, with 9 bases between. Germline V lookup: CDR1 SGHRS, CDR2 YFSETQ. The CDR3 is CASSLQGSYEQYF. CDR3 nucleotide sequence: TGCGCCAGCAGCCTGCAGGGATCCTACGAGCAGTACTTC. Complete variable domain (other parts from reference TRBV5-1 and TRBJ2-7): KAGVTQTPRYLIKTRGQQVTLSCSPISGHRSVSWYQQTPGQGLQFLFEYFSETQRNKGNFPGRFSGRQFSNSRSEMNVSTLELGDSALYLCASSLQGSYEQYFGPGTRLTVT.

The chain uses TRBV7-9 and TRBJ2-7; TRBD2 matches at 7 bases. The germline gives CDR1 SEHNR, CDR2 FQNEAQ (reference sequence). The CDR3 totals 13 residues. V was pared by 2 bases and J by 6 bases, with 4 bases of the junction left unmatched. CDR3 in amino acids: CASSLPLAGEQYF. The CDR3 bases are TGTGCCAGCAGCTTACCATTAGCGGGCGAGCAGTACTTC.

This chain links TRBV11-2 with TRBJ1-1; D unresolved. Germline V lookup: CDR1 SGHAT, CDR2 FQNNGV. CDR3 size: 14 residues. Trimming cost V 1 base and J 1 base, with 7 bases left between them. Here the CDR3 DNA reads TGTGCCAGCAGCTTAGCGTATCGGAACACTGAAGCTTTCTTT. Translating it yields CASSLAYRNTEAFF.

This clone was seen only a few times. The V gene is TRBV4-1, the J gene TRBJ2-4, with D possibly TRBD1 on 6 matching bases. V was pared by 2 bases and J by 9 bases, with 17 bases between. There are 15 residues in the CDR3. Germline CDR1 reads MGHRA; CDR2 reads YSYEKL. Here the CDR3 reads CASSQWTEGLVIQYF. The DNA for the CDR3 is TGCGCCAGCAGCCAATGGACAGAGGGCTTGGTCATTCAGTACTTC.

The chain recombines TRBV19 with TRBJ2-1; D is ambiguous. Trimming shortened V by 6 bases and J by 4 bases, and 10 bases separated the two germline ends. Germline-derived CDR1 and CDR2 are LNHDA and SQIVND (reference sequence). The CDR3 totals 13 residues. CDR3 in amino acids: CASRRQSYNEQFF. For the CDR3, the DNA is TGTGCCAGTAGGAGACAATCGTACAATGAGCAGTTCTTC.

The chain employs TRBV5-4 and TRBJ1-1; perhaps TRBD1 as D (5 bases). CDR1 is SGHNT, CDR2 YYREEE, per germline (reference sequence). The V end was cut by 2 bases, the J end by 1 base, with 9 bases between. CDR3 size: 14 residues. CDR3 protein: CASSFPDRNTEAFF. CDR3 in DNA: TGTGCCAGCAGCTTCCCCGACAGGAACACTGAAGCTTTCTTT.

Only one count was recorded for this clone. The V call is TRBV5-1, the J call TRBJ2-3; TRBD2 matches at 8 bases. V lost 4 bases, J lost 1 base, and 5 bases stayed unmatched. Germline V gives CDR1 SGHRS, CDR2 YFSETQ. The CDR3 has 15 amino acids. The CDR3 bases are TGCGCCAGCAGCCAAGCGGGGGCTGGCACAGATACGCAGTATTTT. Translating gives CASSQAGAGTDTQYF.

The J gene is TRBJ2-5, the V gene TRBV5-1; 8 bases align to TRBD2. The CDR3 consists of 15 residues. V was clipped by 0 bases and J by 7 bases; unmatched bases: 8. The V gene's germline CDR1 is SGHRS and CDR2 YFSETQ. The CDR3 sequence is CASSLDPAGDGTQYF. The CDR3 nucleotides are TGCGCCAGCAGCTTGGATCCAGCGGGGGACGGGACCCAGTACTTC.